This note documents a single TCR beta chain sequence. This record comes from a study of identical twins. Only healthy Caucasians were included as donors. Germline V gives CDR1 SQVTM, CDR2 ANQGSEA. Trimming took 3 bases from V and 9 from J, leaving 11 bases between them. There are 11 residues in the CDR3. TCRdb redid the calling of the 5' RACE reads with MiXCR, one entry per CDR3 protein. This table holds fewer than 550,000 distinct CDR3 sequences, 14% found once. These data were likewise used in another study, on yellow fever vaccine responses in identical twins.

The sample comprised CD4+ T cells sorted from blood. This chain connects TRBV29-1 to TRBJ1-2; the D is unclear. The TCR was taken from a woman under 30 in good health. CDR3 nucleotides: TGCAGCGTTGATTGGTCGCACAGCTACACCTTC. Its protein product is CSVDWSHSYTF.